This T cell receptor beta chain comes out of a study of blood T cell repertoires in COVID-19. The germline V gene encodes CDR1 SGHRS and CDR2 YFSETQ. This CDR3 has 15 residues. V was cut by 4 bases and J by 8 bases, with 21 bases left in between. Only in-frame clones appear in the TCRdb table, and some are missing; sequencing was by immunoSEQ multiplex PCR. The sample has about 190,000 clones; around 87% are singletons. This sequence joins TRBV5-1 and TRBJ1-1; D possibly corresponds to TRBD1 (6 bases). Sequencing was performed on peripheral blood. The source is a man in his forties with active or convalescent COVID-19. The CDR3 DNA is TGCGCCAGCAGCACTGGACGGACCGGAAGGGGGGAAGCTTTCTTT. Protein: CASSTGRTGRGEAFF.